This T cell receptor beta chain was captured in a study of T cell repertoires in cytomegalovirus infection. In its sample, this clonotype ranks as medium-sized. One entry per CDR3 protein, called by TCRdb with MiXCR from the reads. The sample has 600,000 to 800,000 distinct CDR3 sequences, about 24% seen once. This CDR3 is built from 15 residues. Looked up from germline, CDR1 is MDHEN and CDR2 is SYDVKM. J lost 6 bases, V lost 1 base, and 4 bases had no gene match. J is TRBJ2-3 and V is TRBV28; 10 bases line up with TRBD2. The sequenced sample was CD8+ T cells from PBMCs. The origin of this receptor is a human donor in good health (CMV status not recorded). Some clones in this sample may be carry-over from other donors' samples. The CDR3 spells CASSLYLAGEDTQYF. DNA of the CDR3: TGTGCCAGCAGTTTATACCTAGCGGGGGAGGATACGCAGTATTTT.